These 30 T cell receptor beta chains came from one sample sequenced in a study of cytomegalovirus exposure and HLA in healthy donors. With 60 Vbeta and 13 Jbeta primers, the PCR was carried out. Clones were sequenced by immunoSEQ multiplex PCR, and TCRdb holds only the in-frame ones, with some missing. The data contain fewer than 250,000 clones, around four fifths of them singletons. What was sequenced was PBMCs. The receptors were sampled from a boy younger than 10 in good health and CMV-seronegative.

This clone came up a few times. This sequence joins TRBV10-1 and TRBJ1-1; no definite D call. Germline CDR1 reads WNHNN; CDR2 reads SYGVQD (reference sequence). Trimming took 4 bases from V and 1 from J, leaving 7 bases between them. The CDR3 spans 13 residues. Here the CDR3 DNA reads TGCGCCAGCAGTGGGGCGGGGAACACTGAAGCTTTCTTT. Residues: CASSGAGNTEAFF.

As concerns this clone: At one boundary the junction diverges from the germline segment, which might be a read error. This chain connects TRBV7-7 to TRBJ2-1; 7 bases agree with TRBD2. The CDR3 is 15 amino acids. CDR1 and CDR2 (germline): SSHAT, FNYEAQ (reference sequence). The CDR3 region has the DNA TGTGCTAGCAGCTTAGAGGCGGGGGAACGAGGTGAGCAGTTCTTC. Translated, it gives CASSLEAGERGEQFF.

CDR3 DNA: TGTGCCAGCAGTGAGGGACTAGCGGAAATCACAGATACGCAGTATTTT. Translation gives CASSEGLAEITDTQYF. This chain links TRBV2 with TRBJ2-3; TRBD2 agrees at 11 bases. Losses at the gene ends were 3 bases for V and 2 bases for J; bases not matched to a gene: 4. The CDR3 consists of 16 residues. Germline-derived CDR1 and CDR2 are SNHLY and FYNNEI.

This chain uses TRBV29-1 with TRBJ2-7; 9 nucleotides match TRBD1. Per the germline V gene, CDR1 is SQVTM and CDR2 is ANQGSEA. J was trimmed by 5 bases and V by 4 bases; bases with no gene match: 6. The CDR3 runs 13 residues. CDR3 nucleotides: TGCAGCGTTGCCGGGACAGGGTCCCACGAGCAGTACTTC. It codes for CSVAGTGSHEQYF.

The rearrangement joins TRBV27 to TRBJ2-2; no firm D call. Germline V CDR1 and CDR2: MNHEY, SMNVEV (reference sequence). The CDR3 is 14 residues long. Trimming left V 3 bases short and J 4 bases short, with 9 bases between. CDR3 loop: CASSLLSFTGELFF. CDR3 nucleotides: TGTGCCAGCAGTTTGCTCAGTTTCACCGGGGAGCTGTTTTTT.

This rearrangement joins TRBV27 to TRBJ1-4, with D possibly matching TRBD1 (5 bases). CDR3 length: 16 residues. Germline CDR1 is MNHEY and CDR2 is SMNVEV (reference sequence). The V end was cut by 0 bases, the J end by 5 bases, with 13 bases between. The CDR3 region is CASSLSPTASNEKLFF. Here the CDR3 DNA reads TGTGCCAGCAGTTTATCCCCGACAGCCTCAAATGAAAAACTGTTTTTT. The full variable domain, its missing parts supplied by reference TRBV27 and TRBJ1-4, is EAQVTQNPRYLITVTGKKLTVTCSQNMNHEYMSWYRQDPGLGLRQIYYSMNVEVTDKGDVPEGYKVSRKEKRNFPLILESPSPNQTSLYFCASSLSPTASNEKLFFGSGTQLSVL.

The chain joins TRBV7-8 to TRBJ1-1; D unclear. The CDR3 is 12 amino acids. CDR1 and CDR2 from the germline V gene are SGHVS and FQNEAQ. Deletions cut 1 base from V and 5 bases from J, with 5 bases between. The CDR3 DNA follows: TGTGCCAGCAGCTTAGTTAGTACTGAAGCTTTCTTT. This sequence encodes CASSLVSTEAFF.

V gene TRBV5-1 combines with J gene TRBJ1-2; TRBD1 is a possible D gene (5 bases). Trimming cost V 0 bases and J 6 bases, with 9 bases left between them. CDR3 length: 13 amino acids. In germline, CDR1 is SGHRS, CDR2 YFSETQ. The CDR3 here is CASSLAREDGYTF. The CDR3 DNA reads TGCGCCAGCAGCTTGGCCAGGGAGGATGGCTACACCTTC. The full variable domain, completed using reference TRBV5-1 and TRBJ1-2, is KAGVTQTPRYLIKTRGQQVTLSCSPISGHRSVSWYQQTPGQGLQFLFEYFSETQRNKGNFPGRFSGRQFSNSRSEMNVSTLELGDSALYLCASSLAREDGYTFGSGTRLTVV.

The rearrangement uses TRBV23-1 and TRBJ2-1; TRBD1 is a possible D gene (5 bases). TRBV23-1 is an open reading frame whose function is uncertain. Deletions cut 5 bases from V and 6 bases from J, with 20 bases between. The CDR3 is 16 amino acids. The CDR3 here is CASSTPAGYIGNEQFF. The CDR3 DNA reads as TGCGCCAGCAGTACCCCTGCAGGGTATATTGGCAATGAGCAGTTCTTC.

The V and J genes are TRBV15 and TRBJ1-2; no reliable D call. CDR3 length: 11 residues. Looked up from germline, CDR1 is LNHNV and CDR2 is YYDKDF (reference sequence). V was clipped by 3 bases and J by 7 bases, with 6 bases between them. CDR3 sequence: CATSSQFGYTF. The CDR3 DNA sequence: TGTGCCACCAGCAGCCAATTTGGCTACACCTTC. Together with reference TRBV15 and TRBJ1-2, the CDR3 gives the full variable domain: DAMVIQNPRYQVTQFGKPVTLSCSQTLNHNVMYWYQQKSSQAPKLLFHYYDKDFNNEADTPDNFQSRRPNTSFCFLDIRSPGLGDTAMYLCATSSQFGYTFGSGTRLTVV.

The chain joins TRBV6-6 to TRBJ1-2; TRBD1 matches 8 bases. The J segment lost 8 bases and the V segment lost 2 bases, leaving 10 bases of the junction unmatched. CDR3 length equals 15 residues. Germline V CDR1 and CDR2: MNHNY, SVGAGI (reference sequence). Here the CDR3 DNA reads TGTGCCAGCAGTTACGGAGGTCAGGGGGCAGGAGGCTACACCTTC. Protein: CASSYGGQGAGGYTF.

This clone was detected once. The gene calls are TRBV5-1 and TRBJ2-3; 12 nucleotides agree with TRBD2. This CDR3 region has 18 residues. V shed 7 bases and J 4 bases; nucleotides not matched to a gene: 16. CDR1 SGHRS and CDR2 YFSETQ come from the germline V gene. CDR3 in DNA: TGCGCCAGCCAACTGGGGCTAGCGGGGGGGAGGACCGCAGATACGCAGTATTTT. Translation: CASQLGLAGGRTADTQYF.

CDR3 nucleotide sequence: TGTGCCAGCAGTGAACCAGGGAAAATTACCGGGGAGCTGTTTTTT. Translated, it gives CASSEPGKITGELFF. The gene calls are TRBV6-1 and TRBJ2-2; D is perhaps TRBD1 (5 bases). The CDR3 runs 15 residues. Between the trimmed V and J ends, which lost 2 bases and 5 bases, there was a span of 12 bases. Germline loops: CDR1 MNHNS, CDR2 SASEGT.

J is TRBJ2-5 and V is TRBV4-1; 8 positions agree with TRBD1. With V trimmed by 1 base and J by 5 bases, 9 bases remained unmatched. The germline V gene encodes CDR1 MGHRA and CDR2 YSYEKL. The CDR3 sequence is 16 residues long. In nucleotides, the CDR3 is TGCGCCAGCAGCCAAGGGCAGGGGGCCAGGGCGGAGACCCAGTACTTC. It encodes CASSQGQGARAETQYF.

The rearrangement links TRBV13 to TRBJ2-3; the match to TRBD2 covers 10 bases. CDR1 is PRHDT, CDR2 FYEKMQ, per germline (reference sequence). This CDR3 region has 18 residues. V lost 0 bases to trimming and J lost 2 bases; unmatched junction nucleotides: 8. The CDR3 DNA follows: TGTGCCAGCAGCTTAGGGCTAGCGGGGGAGCCTACCACAGATACGCAGTATTTT. Its translation is CASSLGLAGEPTTDTQYF.

This clone showed up just once. V gene TRBV6-4 combines with J gene TRBJ2-2, with 11 bases lining up with TRBD2. CDR1 and CDR2 (germline): MRHNA, SNTAGT. This CDR3 is built from 14 residues. V lost 7 bases, J lost 6 bases, and 4 bases stayed unmatched. For the CDR3, the DNA is TGTGCCAGCACCCCACTAGCGGGAGCCGGGGAGCTGTTTTTT. Amino acid sequence: CASTPLAGAGELFF.

The chain employs TRBV7-6 and TRBJ2-5, with 11 bases matching TRBD2. This CDR3 has 16 amino acids. V shed 4 bases, J shed 5 bases, and the junction held 9 bases outside the gene matches. Germline values: CDR1 SGHVS, CDR2 FNYEAQ. The chain's CDR3 is CASSYRLAGSLETQYF. The CDR3 DNA sequence: TGTGCCAGCAGCTACAGACTAGCGGGGAGCTTGGAGACCCAGTACTTC.

This rearrangement joins TRBV4-1 to TRBJ1-2; D may be TRBD1 (6 bases). The germline V gene encodes CDR1 MGHRA and CDR2 YSYEKL. The CDR3 sequence is 15 residues long. The V and J ends lost 3 bases and 4 bases respectively, with 15 bases between them. The CDR3 DNA sequence: TGCGCCAGCAGCCAGGGGGCAGACCCTAGCTATGGCTACACCTTC. Translating it yields CASSQGADPSYGYTF.

This chain joins TRBV11-2 and TRBJ1-6; D perhaps matches TRBD1 (5 bases). The CDR3 contains 15 residues. Germline CDR1 and CDR2: SGHAT and FQNNGV. The ends were cut back, 2 bases at V and 9 bases at J, with 14 bases in the middle. CDR3 protein: CASSLSAGMVSPLHF. The CDR3 coding sequence is TGTGCCAGCAGCTTATCTGCAGGGATGGTTTCACCCCTCCACTTT.

This chain joins TRBV6-5 and TRBJ2-7; tentatively, D is TRBD2 (7 bases). The length of the CDR3 is 14 residues. Germline CDR1 is MNHEY and CDR2 is SVGAGI. Trimming left V 2 bases short and J 6 bases short, with 14 bases between. DNA of the CDR3: TGTGCCAGCAGTTACAAGGGGGGGGAATCCGAGCAGTACTTC. Translating gives CASSYKGGESEQYF.

The J gene is TRBJ2-3, the V gene TRBV7-9; D might be TRBD1 (5 bases). This CDR3 spans 16 amino acids. Germline loops: CDR1 SEHNR, CDR2 FQNEAQ (reference sequence). V lost 3 bases and J 0 bases, leaving 13 bases between the germline ends. CDR3 region: CASSLWTRSSTDTQYF. CDR3 in DNA: TGTGCCAGCAGCTTGTGGACACGTAGTAGCACAGATACGCAGTATTTT. Looking up the rest from reference TRBV7-9 and TRBJ2-3 gives the full variable domain: DTGVSQNPRHKITKRGQNVTFRCDPISEHNRLYWYRQTLGQGPEFLTYFQNEAQLEKSRLLSDRFSAERPKGSFSTLEIQRTEQGDSAMYLCASSLWTRSSTDTQYFGPGTRLTVL.

The rearrangement uses TRBV6-5 and TRBJ1-1; D is uncertain. Looked up from germline, CDR1 is MNHEY and CDR2 is SVGAGI. Trimming removed 0 bases at V and 2 bases at J, with 10 bases between. CDR3 length: 15 residues. CDR3 nucleotide sequence: TGTGCCAGCAGTTACTCGGGCAAATTAAACACTGAAGCTTTCTTT. Residues: CASSYSGKLNTEAFF.

The chain uses TRBV9 and TRBJ2-3, with D perhaps TRBD2 (5 bases). CDR3 size: 13 residues. Germline CDR1 is SGDLS and CDR2 is YYNGEE. The ends were cut back, 6 bases at V and 2 bases at J, with 10 bases in the middle. As DNA, the CDR3 is TGTGCCAGCACAGCGGTCTCCACAGATACGCAGTATTTT. This sequence encodes CASTAVSTDTQYF.

Comment on this clone: As the CDR3 is not closed by the conserved phenylalanine or tryptophan, this likely results from a read error. The rearrangement links TRBV6-1 to TRBJ1-1; the D gene is possibly TRBD1 (5 bases). With 6 bases removed from V and 8 bases from J, the gap between germline ends came to 13 bases. CDR1 is MNHNS, CDR2 SASEGT, per germline. This CDR3 contains 12 residues. This CDR3 reads CASRDQGMEAFV. CDR3 nucleotide sequence: TGTGCCAGCAGGGATCAGGGCATGGAAGCTTTCGTT.

The V gene is TRBV4-2, the J gene TRBJ2-7; 10 bases map to TRBD2. J lost 3 bases, V lost 0 bases, and 5 bases had no gene match. Germline lookup yields CDR1 LGHNA and CDR2 YNFKEQ. This CDR3 has 16 residues. CDR3 sequence: CASSQESSGGSYEQYF. The CDR3 DNA sequence: TGTGCCAGCAGCCAAGAATCTAGCGGGGGTAGCTACGAGCAGTACTTC.

The chain carries TRBV11-2 and TRBJ2-1; 12 bases are a match to TRBD2. CDR1 is SGHAT, CDR2 FQNNGV, per germline. The V gene end was trimmed by 0 bases and the J gene end by 4 bases; junction bases not matched to a gene: 1. This CDR3 region has 16 residues. The CDR3 sequence is CASSLETSGGYNEQFF. The CDR3 DNA is TGTGCCAGCAGCTTAGAGACTAGCGGGGGTTACAATGAGCAGTTCTTC.

The rearrangement links TRBV10-3 to TRBJ1-6; D is undetermined. V shed 5 bases and J shed 2 bases, with 10 bases lying between them. The CDR3 runs 15 residues. Germline V gene sequence: CDR1 ENHRY, CDR2 SYGVKD. The CDR3 here is CAISNSDTYNSPLHF. The CDR3 DNA is TGTGCCATCAGTAACAGTGACACCTATAATTCACCCCTCCACTTT.

The gene calls are TRBV19 and TRBJ1-1; a possible D gene is TRBD1 (6 bases). The CDR3 is made up of 15 amino acids. Trimming pared 6 bases from V and 0 bases from J, leaving 14 bases between. CDR1 and CDR2 from the germline V gene are LNHDA and SQIVND (reference sequence). Here the CDR3 DNA reads TGTGCCAGTAGCCCTGGGGGACACATGAACACTGAAGCTTTCTTT. Amino acid sequence: CASSPGGHMNTEAFF.

This clone was recorded a few times. This sequence joins TRBV6-6 and TRBJ2-7; 10 positions agree with TRBD1. V lost 6 bases, J lost 0 bases, and 8 bases stayed unmatched. Germline V gene data show CDR1 as MNHNY and CDR2 as SVGAGI (reference sequence). CDR3 length: 16 residues. The CDR3 here is CASRPKTGGSSYEQYF. The CDR3, as DNA: TGTGCCAGCAGGCCGAAGACAGGGGGCAGCTCCTACGAGCAGTACTTC.

V is TRBV5-4 and J is TRBJ2-3; a weak D match, TRBD2 (7 bases). CDR1 is SGHNT and CDR2 is YYREEE in the germline V gene (reference sequence). The CDR3 has 18 residues. V was pared by 4 bases and J by 3 bases, with 24 bases between. The CDR3 nucleotides are TGTGCCAGCAGCGGGGGGGCCGGGGGAAACCGGGGGACAGATACGCAGTATTTT. Translating gives CASSGGAGGNRGTDTQYF.